This TCR beta chain is drawn from a study of blood T cell repertoires in COVID-19. Study-wide background: Samples of COVID-19 (acute and convalescent) were obtained from the United States, Italy and Spain. PBMCs, B-cell-depleted T cells, or T cells were the source of the cDNA or gDNA that made up the material.

In the study's own analysis: By means of reference gene primer amplification, nucleated cell counts were estimated. The assay was immunoSEQ multiplex PCR, and TCRdb's table has in-frame clones only and misses some. D and trimming come from the DNA, and the V and J calls and clone size come from that table. The data contain about 250,000 clones, more than 60% of them singletons. The trim removed 7 bases at V and 3 bases at J, leaving 8 bases unmatched. This CDR3 spans 14 amino acids. Germline V gene data show CDR1 as SNHLY and CDR2 as FYNNEI. The V and J genes are TRBV2 and TRBJ1-1, with 7 bases identical to TRBD1. The sequenced material came from peripheral blood. This receptor was taken from a woman aged 40-49 years with active or convalescent COVID-19. CDR3 protein: CASTPGGQYTEAFF. The CDR3 coding sequence is TGTGCCAGCACTCCAGGGGGGCAGTACACTGAAGCTTTCTTT.